Shown below are 25 T cell receptor beta chains from a single sample sequenced in a study of Graves' ophthalmopathy and Graves' hyperthyroidism. Transcripts of RNA were the source for amplifying TCR beta CDR3 regions. RT-PCR with HTBI primers came first, then second-round multiplex PCR. TCRdb passed the multiplex PCR reads through MiXCR, listing each CDR3 protein once. The sample holds 650,000 to 800,000 distinct CDR3 sequences, about 38% seen once. Specimen: peripheral blood. These receptors were obtained from an adult man with Graves' ophthalmopathy.

This chain links TRBV29-1 with TRBJ2-7; perhaps TRBD2 as D (5 bases). This CDR3 spans 16 amino acids. The germline V gene has CDR1 SQVTM and CDR2 ANQGSEA. V was clipped by 3 bases and J by 0 bases, with 18 bases between them. DNA of the CDR3: TGCAGCGTTGACGATCCCATAACCGGGGACTCCTACGAGCAGTACTTC. Translating it yields CSVDDPITGDSYEQYF.

On this clonotype itself: A much larger clone differs by one base, so this may be a read error. The V gene is TRBV5-1, the J gene TRBJ2-7; D is possibly TRBD1 (5 bases). V was shortened by 3 bases and J by 5 bases, with 15 bases between the two germline ends. CDR1 SGHRS and CDR2 YFSETQ come from the germline V gene. The CDR3 contains 14 residues. The DNA of the CDR3 is TGCGCCAGCAGCTCTCCAGGGTCTACCCACGAGCAGTACTTC. It specifies CASSSPGSTHEQYF. Full variable domain (remainder filled in from reference TRBV5-1 and TRBJ2-7): KAGVTQTPRYLIKTRGQQVTLSCSPISGHRSVSWYQQTPGQGLQFLFEYFSETQRNKGNFPGRFSGRQFSNSRSEMNVSTLELGDSALYLCASSSPGSTHEQYFGPGTRLTVT.

The sample holds many counts of this clonotype. The chain combines TRBV20-1 with TRBJ1-3; weak D call: TRBD1 (5 bases). The CDR3 extends over 14 amino acids. V was trimmed by 0 bases and J by 2 bases, leaving 8 bases between them. Germline CDR1 DFQATT, CDR2 SNEGSKA (reference sequence). CDR3: CSAREAGTGNTIYF. Here the CDR3 DNA reads TGCAGTGCTAGAGAGGCAGGGACTGGAAACACCATATATTTT.

The chain's CDR3 is CASSLSGVGLNSPLHF. The CDR3 DNA follows: TGTGCCAGCAGTTTATCGGGCGTGGGGCTTAATTCACCCCTCCACTTT. The V gene is TRBV12-3 or TRBV12-4, the J gene TRBJ1-6; a possible D gene is TRBD1 (5 bases). Trimming shortened V by 2 bases and J by 6 bases, and 14 bases separated the two germline ends. There are 16 residues in the CDR3.

This clonotype occurred a few times. The junction shows a germline mismatch at one end, possibly a read error. V gene TRBV10-3 combines with J gene TRBJ1-4, with TRBD1 matching 7 bases. The V gene's germline CDR1 is ENHRY and CDR2 SYGVKD. The CDR3 runs 17 residues. CDR3 amino acids: CASSYLAPDREAEKLFF. The CDR3 DNA follows: TGTGCCAGCAGTTACCTAGCCCCCGACAGGGAGGCCGAAAAACTGTTTTTT.

In its sample, this clonotype was seen a few times. CDR3 DNA sequence: TGCAGTGCTAGGGGGTGGGGACAGGGTTTAAACGAGCAGTACTTC. This gives the protein CSARGWGQGLNEQYF. This chain links TRBV20-1 with TRBJ2-7, with 9 positions matching TRBD1. The V gene's germline CDR1 is DFQATT and CDR2 SNEGSKA (reference sequence). CDR3 length: 15 residues. The V segment lost 3 bases and the J segment 5 bases; nucleotides outside the gene matches: 11.

This clonotype came up many times. The chain joins TRBV12-3 or TRBV12-4 to TRBJ1-2; D call uncertain. Trimming shortened V by 4 bases and J by 7 bases, and 7 bases separated the two germline ends. The CDR3 spans 11 residues. The CDR3 region is CASSSESGYTF. The CDR3 DNA is TGTGCCAGCAGTTCTGAATCTGGCTACACCTTC.

For this clonotype: A much larger clone sits a single nucleotide away, making a read error possible. CDR3 in DNA: TGTGCCAGTATTCCAGGGAAAGGCTACACCTTC. Protein sequence: CASIPGKGYTF. This chain links TRBV19 with TRBJ1-2, with a tentative D call TRBD1 (5 bases). Germline V gives CDR1 LNHDA, CDR2 SQIVND (reference sequence). The CDR3 is 11 amino acids. V gave up 7 bases and J gave up 8 bases, with 11 bases separating them.

The table lists this clonotype with many counts. The gene calls are TRBV18 and TRBJ1-1, with TRBD1 as a possible D gene (5 bases). The ends were cut back, 4 bases at V and 8 bases at J, with 14 bases in the middle. CDR1 is KGHSH, CDR2 LQKENI, per germline. This CDR3 is built from 13 residues. CDR3 in amino acids: CASSQGRGSEAFF. CDR3 coding DNA: TGTGCCAGCTCACAGGGAAGGGGTTCGGAAGCTTTCTTT.

The chain employs TRBV15 and TRBJ1-6; D unclear. This CDR3 contains 14 residues. V was trimmed by 3 bases and J by 10 bases, leaving 13 bases between them. The germline CDR1 and CDR2 sequences are LNHNV and YYDKDF (reference sequence). The CDR3 sequence is CATSSVGGPSPLHF. CDR3 coding DNA: TGTGCCACCAGCAGCGTAGGCGGGCCCTCACCCCTCCACTTT. The variable domain in full, with the rest retrieved from reference TRBV15 and TRBJ1-6, is DAMVIQNPRYQVTQFGKPVTLSCSQTLNHNVMYWYQQKSSQAPKLLFHYYDKDFNNEADTPDNFQSRRPNTSFCFLDIRSPGLGDTAMYLCATSSVGGPSPLHFGNGTRLTVT.

This clonotype was observed at least ten times. This sequence joins TRBV7-6 and TRBJ2-5, with D hard to call. With 5 bases removed from V and 5 bases from J, the gap between germline ends came to 9 bases. The germline V gene has CDR1 SGHVS and CDR2 FNYEAQ. This CDR3 comprises 12 residues. The CDR3 nucleotides are TGTGCCAGCAGCCCCTCCTGGGAGACCCAGTACTTC. Translated, it gives CASSPSWETQYF.

V usage is TRBV12-3 or TRBV12-4 and J usage is TRBJ2-5; 7 nucleotides match TRBD2. The CDR3 runs to 14 residues. CDR3 DNA sequence: TGTGCTAGTGGTTTGAGGGAGGGCCGGGAGACCCAGTACTTC. This gives the protein CASGLREGRETQYF.

This chain uses TRBV7-9 with TRBJ2-5; 15 nucleotides align to TRBD2. CDR3 length: 17 residues. CDR1 SEHNR and CDR2 FQNEAQ come from the germline V gene (reference sequence). J lost 5 bases, V lost 5 bases, and 9 bases had no gene match. CDR3 sequence: CASSRRTSGGVRETQYF. DNA for the CDR3: TGTGCCAGCAGCCGCCGGACTAGCGGGGGGGTGAGGGAGACCCAGTACTTC.

This clonotype was counted ten times or more. The rearrangement links TRBV6-5 to TRBJ1-1; a possible D gene is TRBD1 (6 bases). CDR1 and CDR2 (germline): MNHEY, SVGAGI. The ends were cut back, 5 bases at V and 0 bases at J, with 13 bases in the middle. The CDR3 extends over 15 amino acids. The CDR3 DNA follows: TGTGCCAGCAGTCAATCGGGACACATGAACACTGAAGCTTTCTTT. This translates into CASSQSGHMNTEAFF.

The chain joins TRBV18 to TRBJ1-3; 12 bases align to TRBD1. CDR1 is KGHSH, CDR2 LQKENI, per germline. V shed 3 bases, J shed 7 bases, and the junction held 4 bases outside the gene matches. CDR3 size: 15 residues. The CDR3 spells CASSPSGQGANTIYF. CDR3 bases: TGTGCCAGCTCACCTTCGGGACAGGGGGCCAACACCATATATTTT.

This clonotype has at least ten counts. The chain is built from TRBV10-3 and TRBJ1-5; 8 positions match TRBD1. The J segment lost 2 bases and the V segment lost 10 bases, leaving 7 bases of the junction unmatched. The germline V gene encodes CDR1 ENHRY and CDR2 SYGVKD. The CDR3 consists of 14 residues. CDR3 sequence: CATGPDRGNQPQHF. CDR3 DNA: TGTGCCACGGGGCCGGACAGGGGCAATCAGCCCCAGCATTTT.

The J gene is TRBJ2-5, the V gene TRBV20-1; D call uncertain. Trimming took 2 bases from V and 2 from J, leaving 6 bases between them. Germline values: CDR1 DFQATT, CDR2 SNEGSKA (reference sequence). This CDR3 spans 12 amino acids. The CDR3 bases are TGCAGTGCTAGACTCGGGCAAGAGACCCAGTACTTC. Translated, it gives CSARLGQETQYF.

This sequence joins TRBV20-1 and TRBJ1-5; possible D gene TRBD1, 6 bases. The CDR3 length is 14 residues. The ends were cut back, 1 base at V and 6 bases at J, with 13 bases in the middle. Germline CDR1 reads DFQATT; CDR2 reads SNEGSKA (reference sequence). The CDR3 sequence is CSARARRGSQPQHF. CDR3 coding DNA: TGCAGTGCTAGAGCCCGGAGGGGGTCTCAGCCCCAGCATTTT.

This clonotype was seen ten or more times. This sequence joins TRBV10-1 and TRBJ1-2; D gene ambiguous. V gave up 4 bases and J gave up 3 bases, with 15 bases separating them. Germline CDR1 is WNHNN and CDR2 is SYGVQD (reference sequence). There are 15 residues in the CDR3. DNA of the CDR3: TGCGCCAGCAGTGGTGAACAAGGGCGGGACTATGGCTACACCTTC. As protein: CASSGEQGRDYGYTF.

The table lists this clonotype with many counts. The chain carries TRBV10-3 and TRBJ1-3; D gene uncertain. In germline, CDR1 is ENHRY, CDR2 SYGVKD. V lost 3 bases and J lost 2, with 8 bases in between. The CDR3 runs to 14 residues. CDR3 bases: TGTGCCATCAGTGATGAAGACCCTGGAAACACCATATATTTT. Protein: CAISDEDPGNTIYF.

This clonotype was observed at least ten times. V usage is TRBV24-1 and J usage is TRBJ2-5; D may be TRBD1 (6 bases). Germline CDR1 and CDR2: KGHDR and SFDVKD. This CDR3 spans 15 amino acids. V lost 4 bases and J lost 4, with 15 bases in between. As DNA, the CDR3 is TGTGCCACCAGTGAGCGGACAGCAGGAGGAGAGACCCAGTACTTC. It is translated as CATSERTAGGETQYF.

The J gene is TRBJ2-7, the V gene TRBV19; 10 bases are a match to TRBD2. Gene TRBJ2-1 matches the end of the DNA better, so the J call may be wrong. The CDR3 runs 14 residues. The germline gives CDR1 LNHDA, CDR2 SQIVND (reference sequence). The CDR3 DNA sequence: TGTGCCAGTAGTCAAGCTAGCGGGAGCAGTGAGCAGTTCTTC. The encoded protein is CASSQASGSSEQFF.

This clonotype came up many times. The rearrangement joins TRBV29-1 to TRBJ2-7; D ambiguous. CDR1 is SQVTM, CDR2 ANQGSEA, per germline. The V end was cut by 6 bases, the J end by 5 bases, with 8 bases between. There are 10 residues in the CDR3. CDR3 coding DNA: TGCAGCGTCTTTAGTAACGAGCAGTACTTC. As protein: CSVFSNEQYF.

This clonotype was counted at least ten times. The V and J genes are TRBV27 and TRBJ1-1; D gene ambiguous. Germline V gene data show CDR1 as MNHEY and CDR2 as SMNVEV (reference sequence). The CDR3 consists of 13 residues. V lost 3 bases and J 1 base, leaving 6 bases between the germline ends. The CDR3, as DNA: TGTGCCAGCAGTTTCAGACAGAACACTGAAGCTTTCTTT. This gives the protein CASSFRQNTEAFF.

Many counts were recorded for this clonotype. V is TRBV5-6 and J is TRBJ2-7; D is tentatively TRBD1 or TRBD2 (5 bases each). This CDR3 is built from 11 residues. CDR1 and CDR2 (germline): SGHDT, YYEEEE. The ends were cut back, 10 bases at V and 13 bases at J, with 21 bases in the middle. In nucleotides, the CDR3 is TGTGCCGGGCAAGAGAGGGGTAATCGTTACTTC. This sequence encodes CAGQERGNRYF.